This T cell receptor (beta chain) was identified during a study of T cell repertoires in cytomegalovirus infection. Looking at the study overall: Well-studied HLA-B-restricted epitopes and recently identified HLA-C-restricted epitopes of CMV were both used in the study. From public TCR beta signatures came an indication of both CMV infection and matching HLA type.

In this sample, this clonotype turned up a few times. Antigen: not known. TCRdb re-called the reads through MiXCR, storing one row per CDR3 protein. Seen here are around 900,000 distinct CDR3 sequences, roughly 31% observed once, and the top ten hold roughly an eighth. Source: cultured CD8+ T cells from PBMCs, taken from culture after CMV antigen stimulation. The TCR was taken from a human donor in good health (CMV status not recorded). Some clones in this sample may be carry-over from other donors' samples.

CDR3 DNA: TGCAGTGCTAGGGCCGGCTACACCTTC. This encodes CSARAGYTF. The J gene is TRBJ1-2, the V gene TRBV20-1; D call uncertain. CDR3 length equals 9 residues. The germline V gene has CDR1 DFQATT and CDR2 SNEGSKA (reference sequence). The V gene lost 3 bases and the J gene lost 8 bases, with 4 bases spanning the gap.